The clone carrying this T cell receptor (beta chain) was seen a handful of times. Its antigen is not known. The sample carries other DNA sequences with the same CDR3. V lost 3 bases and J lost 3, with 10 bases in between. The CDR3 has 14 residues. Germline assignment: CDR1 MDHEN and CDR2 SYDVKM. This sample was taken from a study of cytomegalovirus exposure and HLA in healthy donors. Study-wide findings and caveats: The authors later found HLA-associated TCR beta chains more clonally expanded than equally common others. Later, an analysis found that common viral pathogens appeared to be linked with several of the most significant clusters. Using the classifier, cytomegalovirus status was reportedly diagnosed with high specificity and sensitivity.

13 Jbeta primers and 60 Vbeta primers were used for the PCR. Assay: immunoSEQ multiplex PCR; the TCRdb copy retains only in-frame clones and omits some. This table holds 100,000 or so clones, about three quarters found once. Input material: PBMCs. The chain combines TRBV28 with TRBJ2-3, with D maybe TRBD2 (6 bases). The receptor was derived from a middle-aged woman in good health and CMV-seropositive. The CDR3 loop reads CASSFVAGTDTQYF. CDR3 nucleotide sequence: TGTGCCAGCAGTTTTGTGGCGGGGACAGATACGCAGTATTTT.